The T cell receptor (beta chain) described here comes from a study of cytomegalovirus exposure and HLA in healthy donors. The V gene lost 1 base and the J gene lost 11 bases, with 15 bases spanning the gap. Germline CDR1 and CDR2: SGHKS and YYEKEE (reference sequence). The length of the CDR3 is 13 residues. This clone was recorded once. PCR was performed using 60 Vbeta and 13 Jbeta primers. Clones were sequenced by immunoSEQ multiplex PCR, and TCRdb holds only the in-frame ones, with some missing. The repertoire holds about 120,000 clones, with 80% to 90% as singletons. The receptor's source is a woman aged 35 to 49 in good health and CMV-seropositive. The chain carries TRBV5-5 and TRBJ1-1; D call uncertain. Sequenced sample: PBMCs. The CDR3 reads CASSLNGEGGAFF. CDR3 bases: TGTGCCAGCAGCTTGAACGGCGAGGGTGGGGCTTTCTTT.